This T cell receptor (beta chain) was found in a study of shared clonotypes between healthy human individuals. The assay used deep level. 200 ng DNA, tens of thousands of T cell genomes, went into each sorted-subset replicate PCR. This table comes from immunoSEQ multiplex PCR, and its TCRdb copy is limited to in-frame clones, with some not included. This sample has over 750,000 clones, with around 96% found just once. Unmatched junction bases numbered 3, after V lost 0 bases and J lost 7 bases. The V gene's germline CDR1 is WNHNN and CDR2 SYGVQD (reference sequence). This CDR3 comprises 14 residues. CD45RO-negative cells were positively selected for CCR7, leaving out terminally differentiated effector memory CD45RA+ cells.

This chain connects TRBV10-1 to TRBJ2-7; 10 nucleotides agree with TRBD2. Material: naive CD8+ T cells sorted from blood. The origin of this receptor is a man between 25 and 39 years old in good health. The CDR3 sequence: CASSESLAGVEQYF. The CDR3 bases are TGCGCCAGCAGTGAGTCTCTAGCGGGAGTTGAGCAGTACTTC.